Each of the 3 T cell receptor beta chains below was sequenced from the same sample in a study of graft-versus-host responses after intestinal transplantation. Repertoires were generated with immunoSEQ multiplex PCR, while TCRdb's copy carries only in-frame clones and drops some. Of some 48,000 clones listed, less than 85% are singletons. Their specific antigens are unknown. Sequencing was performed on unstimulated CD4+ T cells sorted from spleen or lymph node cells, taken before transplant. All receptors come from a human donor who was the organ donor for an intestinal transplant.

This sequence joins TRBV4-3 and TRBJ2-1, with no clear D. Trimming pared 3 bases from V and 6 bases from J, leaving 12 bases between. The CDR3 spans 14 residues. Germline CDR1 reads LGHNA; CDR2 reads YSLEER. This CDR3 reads CASSQEPYLNEQFF. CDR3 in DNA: TGCGCCAGCAGCCAGGAACCCTACCTCAATGAGCAGTTCTTC.

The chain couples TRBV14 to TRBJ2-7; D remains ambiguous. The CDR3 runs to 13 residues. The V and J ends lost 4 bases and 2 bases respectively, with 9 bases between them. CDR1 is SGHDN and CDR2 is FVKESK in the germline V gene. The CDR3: CASSPKNPYEQYF. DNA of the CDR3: TGTGCCAGCAGCCCCAAGAACCCCTACGAGCAGTACTTC. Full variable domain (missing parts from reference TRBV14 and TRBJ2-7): EAGVTQFPSHSVIEKGQTVTLRCDPISGHDNLYWYRRVMGKEIKFLLHFVKESKQDESGMPNNRFLAERTGGTYSTLKVQPAELEDSGVYFCASSPKNPYEQYFGPGTRLTVT.

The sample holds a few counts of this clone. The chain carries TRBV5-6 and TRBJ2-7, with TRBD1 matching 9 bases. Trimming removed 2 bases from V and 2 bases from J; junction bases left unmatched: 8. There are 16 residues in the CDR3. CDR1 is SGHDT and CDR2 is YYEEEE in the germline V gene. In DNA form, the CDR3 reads TGTGCCAGCAGCTTCCTTACAGGGGGCTTTCCCTACGAGCAGTACTTC. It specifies CASSFLTGGFPYEQYF.